The 27 T cell receptor beta chains below all came from one sample that was sequenced in a study of cytomegalovirus exposure and HLA in healthy donors. PCR was performed using 60 Vbeta and 13 Jbeta primers. The assay was immunoSEQ multiplex PCR, and TCRdb's table has in-frame clones only and misses some. This table holds some 250,000 clones, about 80% found once. Sequencing used PBMCs. The receptors derive from a woman in her fifties or sixties in good health and CMV-seropositive.

This clone has just one count. The J gene is TRBJ1-2, the V gene TRBV29-1, with D possibly being TRBD1 (6 bases). The germline CDR1 and CDR2 sequences are SQVTM and ANQGSEA. The CDR3 totals 13 residues. Trimming left V 4 bases short and J 4 bases short, with 13 bases between. The CDR3 DNA reads as TGCAGCGTTGGATACAGGGCTGCCTATGGCTACACCTTC. As protein: CSVGYRAAYGYTF.

J is TRBJ2-7 and V is TRBV4-1; 12 bases are shared with TRBD2. Germline CDR1 and CDR2: MGHRA and YSYEKL. Unmatched junction bases numbered 7, after V lost 6 bases and J lost 7 bases. This CDR3 contains 14 residues. For the CDR3, the DNA is TGCGCCAGCAGTCGACTAGCGGGAGAGAGGGAGCAGTACTTC. This encodes CASSRLAGEREQYF.

The chain has TRBV6-6 and TRBJ1-5; D gene unclear. Germline V CDR1 and CDR2: MNHNY, SVGAGI (reference sequence). V was clipped by 5 bases and J by 11 bases, with 10 bases between them. The CDR3 is 11 amino acids. In DNA, the CDR3 is TGTGCCAGCAGTGCGACGGAGGCCCAGCATTTT. Amino acids: CASSATEAQHF.

The chain carries TRBV28 and TRBJ1-1; D is perhaps TRBD1 (6 bases). V shed 6 bases and J shed 0 bases, with 11 bases lying between them. Germline CDR1 and CDR2: MDHEN and SYDVKM. The length of the CDR3 is 14 residues. The CDR3 spells CASRVQGMNTEAFF. The CDR3 nucleotides read TGTGCCAGCAGGGTACAGGGAATGAACACTGAAGCTTTCTTT.

The table lists this clone with a count of one. The genes are TRBV6-1 and TRBJ2-3, with TRBD1 identical over 12 bases. Germline CDR1 reads MNHNS; CDR2 reads SASEGT. This CDR3 contains 17 residues. V gave up 2 bases and J gave up 5 bases; unmatched junction bases: 8. For the CDR3, the DNA is TGTGCCAGCAGTGAAATTTGGGGACAGGGGGCCGTAGATACGCAGTATTTT. Amino acids: CASSEIWGQGAVDTQYF.

The rearrangement links TRBV7-3 to TRBJ2-1; D is ambiguous. The germline V gene has CDR1 SGHTA and CDR2 FQGTGA. Trimming removed 2 bases from V and 6 bases from J, with 5 bases in between. CDR3 length: 12 amino acids. The CDR3 loop reads CASSLRPNEQFF. The CDR3 DNA sequence: TGTGCCAGCAGCTTACGTCCCAATGAGCAGTTCTTC.

The chain carries TRBV11-3 and TRBJ2-2; 8 bases match TRBD2. There are 15 residues in the CDR3. V gave up 5 bases and J gave up 2 bases; unmatched junction bases: 4. Germline assignment: CDR1 SGHNT and CDR2 YENEEA. DNA of the CDR3: TGTGCCAGCAGCCCGAGCGGGAGCAACACCGGGGAGCTGTTTTTT. This codes for CASSPSGSNTGELFF. The full variable domain, in which reference TRBV11-3 and TRBJ2-2 provide the parts outside the CDR3, is EAGVVQSPRYKIIEKKQPVAFWCNPISGHNTLYWYLQNLGQGPELLIRYENEEAVDDSQLPKDRFSAERLKGVDSTLKIQPAELGDSAVYLCASSPSGSNTGELFFGEGSRLTVL.

This chain links TRBV18 with TRBJ1-2, with 10 bases aligning to TRBD1. The CDR3 consists of 17 residues. CDR1 KGHSH and CDR2 LQKENI come from the germline V gene. Unmatched junction bases numbered 9, after V lost 5 bases and J lost 0 bases. CDR3 nucleotides: TGTGCCAGCTCATCCATGACAGGGGGCACGCCTAACTATGGCTACACCTTC. Its protein is CASSSMTGGTPNYGYTF. Filled out from reference TRBV18 and TRBJ1-2, the complete variable domain reads NAGVMQNPRHLVRRRGQEARLRCSPMKGHSHVYWYRQLPEEGLKFMVYLQKENIIDESGMPKERFSAEFPKEGPSILRIQQVVRGDSAAYFCASSSMTGGTPNYGYTFGSGTRLTVV.

This clone was observed a few times. The rearrangement uses TRBV7-6 and TRBJ1-3; D not certain. This CDR3 contains 17 residues. The germline V gene encodes CDR1 SGHVS and CDR2 FNYEAQ. V lost 2 bases and J lost 0, with 14 bases in between. The CDR3 coding sequence is TGTGCCAGCAGCTTAAATATTCCCCCCTTCTCTGGAAACACCATATATTTT. It translates to CASSLNIPPFSGNTIYF.

Of note for this clone: The DNA is omitted, as the CDR3 cannot be located on it reliably, and the CDR3 follows TCRdb's listing. V gene TRBV6-5 combines with J gene TRBJ1-5; whether TRBD1, the table's D call, matches the DNA was not checked. Termini included, the CDR3 measures 16 amino acids. The germline V gene has CDR1 MNHEY and CDR2 SVGAGI. CDR3 sequence reads: CASSSSGLTGEQPQHF.

This clone has a single count. This chain connects TRBV19 to TRBJ1-4; possibly TRBD1 for D (6 bases). CDR1 and CDR2 from the germline V gene are LNHDA and SQIVND (reference sequence). The V gene lost 5 bases and the J gene lost 7 bases, with 32 bases spanning the gap. This CDR3 comprises 20 residues. The CDR3 DNA follows: TGTGCCAGTAGTCTGAGAGGGGGACAAGGAACCACCAGAAGAAGTGAAAAACTGTTTTTT. Amino acid sequence: CASSLRGGQGTTRRSEKLFF.

This clone turned up a few times. The rearrangement links TRBV28 to TRBJ2-1, with 8 bases aligning to TRBD2. The length of the CDR3 is 14 residues. The V gene end was trimmed by 6 bases and the J gene end by 3 bases; junction bases not matched to a gene: 4. Germline lookup yields CDR1 MDHEN and CDR2 SYDVKM. As DNA, the CDR3 is TGTGCCAGCAGCTCCGGGAGGGACTACAATGAGCAGTTCTTC. This codes for CASSSGRDYNEQFF.

CDR3: CASSPDKNTEAFF. The CDR3, as DNA: TGTGCCAGCTCACCCGACAAGAACACTGAAGCTTTCTTT. The V call is TRBV18, the J call TRBJ1-1; the D is unclear. Trimming pared 3 bases from V and 1 base from J, leaving 6 bases between. The CDR3 totals 13 residues. Germline V CDR1 and CDR2: KGHSH, LQKENI.

This clone was observed once. This rearrangement joins TRBV2 to TRBJ2-7, with TRBD1 matching over 7 bases. This CDR3 region has 13 residues. CDR1 is SNHLY and CDR2 is FYNNEI in the germline V gene. Trimming cost V 6 bases and J 2 bases; bases outside gene matches: 4. CDR3 loop: CASSRDSPYEQYF. The CDR3, as DNA: TGTGCCAGCAGCCGGGACAGTCCCTACGAGCAGTACTTC.

This clone was seen once. This sequence joins TRBV6-5 and TRBJ1-2; D may be TRBD1 (5 bases). This CDR3 is 14 amino acids long. Per germline, CDR1 MNHEY and CDR2 SVGAGI. V gave up 2 bases and J gave up 1 base, with 8 bases separating them. This chain's CDR3 is CASSYTQGNYGYTF. In DNA, the CDR3 is TGTGCCAGCAGTTACACCCAGGGTAACTATGGCTACACCTTC.

V and J are TRBV10-3 and TRBJ1-1; D remains ambiguous. Germline CDR1 is ENHRY and CDR2 is SYGVKD. This CDR3 has 13 amino acids. V lost 4 bases, J lost 1 base, and 7 bases lay in between. CDR3 nucleotides: TGTGCCATCAGTGGACAACAGAACACTGAAGCTTTCTTT. Encoded protein: CAISGQQNTEAFF.

The chain links TRBV18 to TRBJ1-5; 7 bases match TRBD1. The germline gives CDR1 KGHSH, CDR2 LQKENI. This CDR3 has 16 residues. V lost 6 bases, J lost 6 bases, and 14 bases stayed unmatched. The CDR3 DNA is TGTGCCAGCTCGTACTCCGAAGGACAGGTTGGTCAGCCCCAGCATTTT. Amino acid sequence: CASSYSEGQVGQPQHF.

The V gene is TRBV5-1, the J gene TRBJ2-2; D is possibly TRBD2 (5 bases). Looked up from germline, CDR1 is SGHRS and CDR2 is YFSETQ. The V gene lost 3 bases and the J gene lost 6 bases, with 18 bases spanning the gap. The CDR3 is made up of 16 amino acids. The CDR3 DNA is TGCGCCAGCAGCTACTCCGGGATAGAAACCGCCGGGGAGCTGTTTTTT. The encoded protein is CASSYSGIETAGELFF.

J is TRBJ1-1 and V is TRBV7-2, with 7 bases fitting TRBD1. In germline, CDR1 is SGHTA, CDR2 FQGNSA. This CDR3 has 14 amino acids. V was pared by 4 bases and J by 6 bases, with 8 bases of the junction left unmatched. CDR3 DNA sequence: TGTGCCAGCAGCTACTGGACAGGACACGCTGAAGCTTTCTTT. This encodes CASSYWTGHAEAFF.

The chain has TRBV5-4 and TRBJ2-7; TRBD1 matches 9 bases. Germline V gene lookup returns CDR1 SGHNT and CDR2 YYREEE (reference sequence). V trimming: 4 bases; J trimming: 4 bases; junction bases outside the gene matches: 9. The CDR3 covers 15 residues. The CDR3 reads CASSPSGQGQYEQYF. In nucleotides, the CDR3 is TGTGCCAGCAGCCCCAGCGGACAGGGGCAATACGAGCAGTACTTC.

The chain combines TRBV5-6 with TRBJ2-7; 8 bases fit TRBD1. The CDR3 has 14 residues. Trimming at V came to 2 bases and at J to 7 bases, leaving 8 bases not matched to a gene. Per germline, CDR1 SGHDT and CDR2 YYEEEE. CDR3 sequence reads: CASSFGQGLGEQYF. The CDR3 coding sequence is TGTGCCAGCAGCTTCGGACAGGGCCTGGGGGAGCAGTACTTC.

The rearrangement uses TRBV4-1 and TRBJ2-1; 11 positions agree with TRBD2. The V segment lost 4 bases and the J segment 2 bases; nucleotides outside the gene matches: 1. Germline V gene data show CDR1 as MGHRA and CDR2 as YSYEKL. CDR3 length: 15 amino acids. This chain's CDR3 is CASSPTSGTYNEQFF. In DNA form, the CDR3 reads TGCGCCAGCAGCCCGACTAGCGGGACCTACAATGAGCAGTTCTTC.

This rearrangement joins TRBV5-6 to TRBJ2-1, with 13 bases fitting TRBD2. After removal of 0 bases from V and 12 bases from J, the junction contained 0 bases not matched to a gene. Germline CDR1 reads SGHDT; CDR2 reads YYEEEE. The CDR3 is made up of 13 amino acids. The CDR3 coding sequence is TGTGCCAGCAGCTTGGGGACTAGCGGGAGGCAGTTCTTC. Protein product: CASSLGTSGRQFF.

The chain links TRBV6-5 to TRBJ2-1, with 7 bases lining up with TRBD1. This CDR3 comprises 12 residues. Germline assignment: CDR1 MNHEY and CDR2 SVGAGI. With 2 bases clipped from V and 10 bases from J, the junction kept 2 bases outside the gene matches. The CDR3 DNA sequence: TGTGCCAGCAGTTACCAACAGGGGGAGCAGTTCTTC. This encodes CASSYQQGEQFF.

The table lists this clone with a count of one. The V and J genes are TRBV9 and TRBJ2-1, with 7 bases lining up with TRBD2. Unmatched junction bases numbered 6, after V lost 2 bases and J lost 4 bases. Looked up from germline, CDR1 is SGDLS and CDR2 is YYNGEE. This CDR3 is 15 amino acids long. CDR3 loop: CASSVNGRPYNEQFF. The CDR3 coding sequence is TGTGCCAGCAGCGTTAACGGGAGGCCTTACAATGAGCAGTTCTTC.

The chain employs TRBV7-9 and TRBJ2-6; 7 bases line up with TRBD1. J was trimmed by 1 base and V by 5 bases; bases with no gene match: 2. Looked up from germline, CDR1 is SEHNR and CDR2 is FQNEAQ (reference sequence). This CDR3 contains 15 residues. This chain's CDR3 is CASSPDRSGANVLTF. The CDR3, as DNA: TGTGCCAGCAGCCCGGACAGGTCTGGGGCCAACGTCCTGACTTTC.

J is TRBJ1-6 and V is TRBV28; a possible D gene is TRBD1 (6 bases). Germline V gene sequence: CDR1 MDHEN, CDR2 SYDVKM. Between the trimmed V and J ends, which lost 5 bases and 7 bases, there was a span of 15 bases. This CDR3 has 15 residues. CDR3 loop: CASSPTDGTNSPLHF. DNA for the CDR3: TGTGCCAGCAGTCCAACTGACGGGACAAATTCACCCCTCCACTTT. Supplemented by reference TRBV28 and TRBJ1-6, the full variable domain reads DVKVTQSSRYLVKRTGEKVFLECVQDMDHENMFWYRQDPGLGLRLIYFSYDVKMKEKGDIPEGYSVSREKKERFSLILESASTNQTSMYLCASSPTDGTNSPLHFGNGTRLTVT.